Listed here are 32 T cell receptor beta chains from one sample, sequenced in a study of monozygotic twins with inflammatory bowel disease. Reprocessing the 5' RACE reads, TCRdb reports a single entry for every CDR3 protein and omits DNA. The listing contains about 380,000 distinct CDR3 sequences. The sample was blood. The source of these receptors is a human donor with ulcerative colitis or Crohn's disease, or a healthy co-twin of an affected twin (not recorded which).

The chain uses TRBV28 and TRBJ2-7. Per the germline V gene, CDR1 is MDHEN and CDR2 is SYDVKM. The CDR3 runs 11 residues. This chain's CDR3 is CASSRYYEQYF.

The V gene is TRBV5-1, the J gene TRBJ1-5. Germline V gives CDR1 SGHRS, CDR2 YFSETQ. This CDR3 contains 15 residues. The CDR3 region is CASSPRVGMTQPQHF. Drawing the rest from reference TRBV5-1 and TRBJ1-5, the complete variable domain is KAGVTQTPRYLIKTRGQQVTLSCSPISGHRSVSWYQQTPGQGLQFLFEYFSETQRNKGNFPGRFSGRQFSNSRSEMNVSTLELGDSALYLCASSPRVGMTQPQHFGDGTRLSIL.

This chain connects TRBV18 to TRBJ2-7; TCRdb returns TRBD1, unconfirmable since there is no DNA. The CDR3 runs to 15 residues. The germline CDR1 and CDR2 sequences are KGHSH and LQKENI. The CDR3 sequence is CASSPGTGGDYEQYF.

The J gene is TRBJ2-5, the V gene TRBV6-2 or TRBV6-3; no DNA is available, so the TRBD1 call from TCRdb remains unchecked. Germline assignment: CDR1 MNHEY and CDR2 SVGEGT. The CDR3 sequence is 15 residues long. CDR3 in amino acids: CASSYRQGAAETQYF.

The CDR3 sequence is CASSLVPQGASPLHF. The rearrangement joins TRBV11-2 to TRBJ1-6; TCRdb names TRBD1, which stays unverified in the absence of DNA. Germline lookup yields CDR1 SGHAT and CDR2 FQNNGV. The CDR3 extends over 15 amino acids.

The chain joins TRBV7-7 to TRBJ2-2; TCRdb's D call of TRBD1 is untestable without DNA. This CDR3 is 14 amino acids long. In germline, CDR1 is SSHAT, CDR2 FNYEAQ (reference sequence). The CDR3 region is CASSLAAGSGELFF.

The gene calls are TRBV13 and TRBJ1-3. In germline, CDR1 is PRHDT, CDR2 FYEKMQ (reference sequence). The CDR3 runs to 13 residues. The CDR3 region is CASSSAMRNTIYF. The variable domain in full, completed from reference TRBV13 and TRBJ1-3, reads AAGVIQSPRHLIKEKRETATLKCYPIPRHDTVYWYQQGPGQDPQFLISFYEKMQSDKGSIPDRFSAQQFSDYHSELNMSSLELGDSALYFCASSSAMRNTIYFGEGSWLTVV.

This rearrangement joins TRBV7-8 to TRBJ1-4; lacking DNA, the TRBD1 call made by TCRdb goes unchecked. CDR3 size: 15 residues. In germline, CDR1 is SGHVS, CDR2 FQNEAQ. The CDR3 protein is CASSLEDRGGEKLFF.

The chain recombines TRBV20-1 with TRBJ2-2. In germline, CDR1 is DFQATT, CDR2 SNEGSKA (reference sequence). This CDR3 is 15 amino acids long. The CDR3: CSARGTWSYTGELFF.

This chain uses TRBV20-1 with TRBJ1-1; the TCRdb call, TRBD1, lacks DNA for checking. The CDR3 is made up of 13 amino acids. Per the germline V gene, CDR1 is DFQATT and CDR2 is SNEGSKA (reference sequence). The CDR3 protein is CSARNGADTEAFF.

The V gene is TRBV6-6, the J gene TRBJ1-2; without DNA, the TCRdb call of TRBD1 cannot be checked. The CDR3 consists of 14 residues. Germline loops: CDR1 MNHNY, CDR2 SVGAGI (reference sequence). The CDR3 loop reads CASSYSEGYYGYTF.

V gene TRBV20-1 combines with J gene TRBJ2-7; TCRdb returns TRBD1, unconfirmable since there is no DNA. From germline, CDR1 is DFQATT and CDR2 SNEGSKA (reference sequence). The CDR3 covers 13 residues. CDR3 amino acids: CSAAGTALYEQYF.

The V and J genes are TRBV5-1 and TRBJ2-5; the TCRdb call, TRBD2, lacks DNA for checking. Germline values: CDR1 SGHRS, CDR2 YFSETQ. This CDR3 spans 15 amino acids. CDR3: CASSLTSGAQETQYF.

The genes are TRBV4-1 and TRBJ2-2; with no DNA, the TCRdb D assignment of TRBD1 cannot be verified. The germline V gene has CDR1 MGHRA and CDR2 YSYEKL. This CDR3 region has 17 residues. The CDR3 spells CASSQSLDPRGTGELFF.

The rearrangement links TRBV20-1 to TRBJ2-3. Germline CDR1 is DFQATT and CDR2 is SNEGSKA (reference sequence). The CDR3 loop spans 15 amino acids. The CDR3 loop is CSAREVAQSTDTQYF.

The rearrangement links TRBV9 to TRBJ1-4; TCRdb calls TRBD1, which cannot be checked without DNA. The CDR3 consists of 15 residues. CDR1 SGDLS and CDR2 YYNGEE come from the germline V gene. CDR3 in amino acids: CASSVGTATNEKLFF. Looking up the rest from reference TRBV9 and TRBJ1-4 gives the full variable domain: DSGVTQTPKHLITATGQRVTLRCSPRSGDLSVYWYQQSLDQGLQFLIQYYNGEERAKGNILERFSAQQFPDLHSELNLSSLELGDSALYFCASSVGTATNEKLFFGSGTQLSVL.

J is TRBJ1-2 and V is TRBV6-1. Germline V CDR1 and CDR2: MNHNS, SASEGT. The CDR3 is 14 amino acids. The CDR3 is CASSASPINYGYTF.

This sequence joins TRBV2 and TRBJ1-5; TCRdb lists TRBD1, though no DNA is available to test this call. CDR3 length: 15 amino acids. Germline V gives CDR1 SNHLY, CDR2 FYNNEI. The CDR3 spells CASTRTGGSNQPQHF. The full variable domain, with the rest looked up from reference TRBV2 and TRBJ1-5, is EPEVTQTPSHQVTQMGQEVILRCVPISNHLYFYWYRQILGQKVEFLVSFYNNEISEKSEIFDDQFSVERPDGSNFTLKIRSTKLEDSAMYFCASTRTGGSNQPQHFGDGTRLSIL.

This sequence joins TRBV20-1 and TRBJ2-1; TCRdb picks TRBD2, but there is no DNA to check that call. This CDR3 comprises 14 residues. CDR1 and CDR2 (germline): DFQATT, SNEGSKA (reference sequence). The CDR3 reads CSATGLALASEQFF.

The chain has TRBV7-2 and TRBJ2-2; TCRdb reports TRBD2, a call that lacks DNA to check it against. The CDR3 contains 17 residues. From germline, CDR1 is SGHTA and CDR2 FQGNSA. The CDR3: CASSPLGNRALTGELFF.

The J gene is TRBJ2-5, the V gene TRBV9. This CDR3 is 14 amino acids long. The germline V gene encodes CDR1 SGDLS and CDR2 YYNGEE. The CDR3 spells CASSVNGLQETQYF.

The V and J genes are TRBV9 and TRBJ2-3; no DNA is available, so the TRBD2 call from TCRdb remains unchecked. CDR1 and CDR2 from the germline V gene are SGDLS and YYNGEE. The CDR3 is made up of 17 amino acids. CDR3: CASSVEPGGGITDTQYF. Full variable domain (rest looked up from reference TRBV9 and TRBJ2-3): DSGVTQTPKHLITATGQRVTLRCSPRSGDLSVYWYQQSLDQGLQFLIQYYNGEERAKGNILERFSAQQFPDLHSELNLSSLELGDSALYFCASSVEPGGGITDTQYFGPGTRLTVL.

The chain employs TRBV2 and TRBJ2-4; with no DNA, the TCRdb D assignment of TRBD2 cannot be verified. The CDR3 is 18 amino acids. Germline loops: CDR1 SNHLY, CDR2 FYNNEI. The CDR3 loop is CASSDSPESGGTQNIQYF.

V and J are TRBV6-6 and TRBJ2-7; the TCRdb D gene call, TRBD1, has no DNA to confirm it. The length of the CDR3 is 13 residues. Germline V lookup: CDR1 MNHNY, CDR2 SVGAGI (reference sequence). CDR3 region: CASRPRMGEEQYF.

This sequence joins TRBV5-4 and TRBJ2-7; TCRdb outputs TRBD2, but without DNA this stays unchecked. CDR3 size: 14 residues. The germline V gene encodes CDR1 SGHNT and CDR2 YYREEE (reference sequence). The CDR3 region is CASSWGDLPMEQYF.

The chain has TRBV20-1 and TRBJ2-1. Germline values: CDR1 DFQATT, CDR2 SNEGSKA (reference sequence). CDR3 length equals 15 residues. The CDR3 spells CSARLLRSSYNEQFF.

CDR3 loop: CAWIIGGSIRTTNYGYTF. The gene calls are TRBV30 and TRBJ1-2; TCRdb proposes TRBD1, but this gene call is untestable without DNA. CDR1 and CDR2 (germline): GTSNPN, SVGIG (reference sequence). The CDR3 length is 18 residues.

The V and J genes are TRBV4-2 and TRBJ2-1. The CDR3 length is 16 residues. The V gene's germline CDR1 is LGHNA and CDR2 YNFKEQ. This CDR3 is CASSQAETSSYNEQFF.

The CDR3 sequence is CASSDRGWDGYTF. V is TRBV5-8 and J is TRBJ1-2; as DNA is missing, the TRBD1 call by TCRdb cannot be tested. This CDR3 has 13 amino acids. CDR1 SGHTS and CDR2 YDEGEE come from the germline V gene.

This clonotype shows up as medium-sized by frequency. This chain links TRBV5-1 with TRBJ2-7; TCRdb selects TRBD1, and the lack of DNA leaves this call unchecked. The V gene's germline CDR1 is SGHRS and CDR2 YFSETQ. CDR3 length equals 14 residues. The CDR3 is CASSPGSQGYEQYF.

The V gene is TRBV20-1, the J gene TRBJ1-2. The CDR3 has 15 amino acids. Germline CDR1 DFQATT, CDR2 SNEGSKA (reference sequence). The CDR3 sequence is CSASSQDWLRYGYTF.

The V and J genes are TRBV29-1 and TRBJ2-1; TCRdb designates TRBD2, a call that cannot be tested without DNA. This CDR3 has 14 residues. Looked up from germline, CDR1 is SQVTM and CDR2 is ANQGSEA. CDR3 sequence reads: CSVSTRGLHNEQFF.